What follows are 26 T cell receptor beta chains derived from one specimen sequenced in a study of blood T cell repertoires in COVID-19. Produced via immunoSEQ multiplex PCR; TCRdb's table is partial and in-frame only. The profile shows 150,000 to 200,000 clones, around 85% of them singletons. Sequencing input: peripheral blood. All receptors come from a man aged 80 or over with COVID-19, enrolled during active disease.

This clone was observed a few times. The chain recombines TRBV27 with TRBJ2-5; TRBD1 matches 7 bases. V shed 8 bases, J shed 0 bases, and the junction held 3 bases outside the gene matches. The CDR3 extends over 13 amino acids. Germline CDR1 reads MNHEY; CDR2 reads SMNVEV (reference sequence). In nucleotides, the CDR3 is TGTGCCAGCGCGACAGGGTACCAAGAGACCCAGTACTTC. Residues: CASATGYQETQYF.

V is TRBV28 and J is TRBJ2-2; 7 bases agree with TRBD1. This CDR3 contains 15 residues. Per germline, CDR1 MDHEN and CDR2 SYDVKM. The V gene end was trimmed by 5 bases and the J gene end by 1 base; junction bases not matched to a gene: 4. In DNA form, the CDR3 reads TGTGCCAGCAGTAACTGGGACAGGAACACCGGGGAGCTGTTTTTT. Translation gives CASSNWDRNTGELFF. The entire variable domain, with the rest obtained from reference TRBV28 and TRBJ2-2, is as follows: DVKVTQSSRYLVKRTGEKVFLECVQDMDHENMFWYRQDPGLGLRLIYFSYDVKMKEKGDIPEGYSVSREKKERFSLILESASTNQTSMYLCASSNWDRNTGELFFGEGSRLTVL.

The chain is built from TRBV7-9 and TRBJ2-1, with 10 bases matching TRBD2. CDR3 length equals 15 residues. The V and J ends lost 1 base and 8 bases, in that order; junction bases with no gene match: 5. In germline, CDR1 is SEHNR, CDR2 FQNEAQ (reference sequence). The CDR3 DNA reads TGTGCCAGCAGCTTAGAGCTAGCGGGGGTGGATGAGCAGTTCTTC. It is translated as CASSLELAGVDEQFF.

This chain connects TRBV5-5 to TRBJ2-7, with TRBD1 matching over 9 bases. The CDR3 has 16 amino acids. Per the germline V gene, CDR1 is SGHKS and CDR2 is YYEKEE (reference sequence). With V trimmed by 4 bases and J by 7 bases, 15 bases remained unmatched. CDR3 DNA sequence: TGTGCCAGCAGCCCGCCCCGGACAGGGGCTGCGGGGGAGCAGTACTTC. Residues: CASSPPRTGAAGEQYF.

V is TRBV4-2 and J is TRBJ2-5; 7 bases line up with TRBD2. This CDR3 contains 15 residues. Germline CDR1 and CDR2: LGHNA and YNFKEQ. Trimming cost V 6 bases and J 2 bases; bases outside gene matches: 9. CDR3 nucleotides: TGTGCCAGCAGGAGGGAGGGACGGTCGCAAGAGACCCAGTACTTC. It translates to CASRREGRSQETQYF.

The genes are TRBV5-1 and TRBJ2-3; 8 bases align to TRBD1. Germline V gives CDR1 SGHRS, CDR2 YFSETQ. V lost 4 bases, J lost 2 bases, and 6 bases stayed unmatched. The CDR3 spans 15 residues. The CDR3 coding sequence is TGCGCCAGCAGCCGTCGGACAGGGAACACAGATACGCAGTATTTT. It specifies CASSRRTGNTDTQYF. The full variable domain, its missing parts supplied by reference TRBV5-1 and TRBJ2-3, is KAGVTQTPRYLIKTRGQQVTLSCSPISGHRSVSWYQQTPGQGLQFLFEYFSETQRNKGNFPGRFSGRQFSNSRSEMNVSTLELGDSALYLCASSRRTGNTDTQYFGPGTRLTVL.

V gene TRBV7-2 combines with J gene TRBJ1-1, with no clear D. The CDR3 loop spans 14 amino acids. The germline V and J ends were trimmed by 5 bases and 1 base, with 11 bases remaining between them. The germline V gene encodes CDR1 SGHTA and CDR2 FQGNSA. CDR3 sequence reads: CASSPGGRNTEAFF. DNA of the CDR3: TGTGCCAGCAGCCCCGGAGGTAGGAACACTGAAGCTTTCTTT.

This clone showed up just a few times. This chain links TRBV27 with TRBJ2-2; D unclear. V gave up 7 bases and J gave up 0 bases, with 6 bases separating them. CDR3 length: 13 amino acids. Germline V gene data show CDR1 as MNHEY and CDR2 as SMNVEV (reference sequence). The CDR3 nucleotides read TGTGCCAGCAAGAGAACGAACACCGGGGAGCTGTTTTTT. Amino acid sequence: CASKRTNTGELFF.

The chain links TRBV6-5 to TRBJ2-2; 7 bases align to TRBD2. This CDR3 contains 14 residues. V dropped 10 bases and J dropped 5; count of bases not matched to a gene: 10. CDR1 is MNHEY, CDR2 SVGAGI, per germline. The CDR3 is CATHSTSVTGELFF. CDR3 DNA sequence: TGTGCCACCCACTCTACTAGCGTGACCGGGGAGCTGTTTTTT.

The rearrangement joins TRBV2 to TRBJ2-5, with TRBD1 identical over 7 bases. Germline V gene sequence: CDR1 SNHLY, CDR2 FYNNEI. This CDR3 is 14 amino acids long. Losses at the gene ends were 5 bases for V and 2 bases for J; bases not matched to a gene: 5. The CDR3 nucleotides read TGTGCCAGCAGTCCGGGACAGACGCAAGAGACCCAGTACTTC. Translating gives CASSPGQTQETQYF.

The rearrangement joins TRBV7-2 to TRBJ2-7, with 8 bases aligning to TRBD1. J was trimmed by 6 bases and V by 5 bases; bases with no gene match: 9. Germline V gene lookup returns CDR1 SGHTA and CDR2 FQGNSA. The CDR3 consists of 14 residues. The CDR3 here is CASSHAGQAGEQYF. In DNA, the CDR3 is TGTGCCAGCAGCCACGCGGGACAGGCAGGCGAGCAGTACTTC. The whole variable domain, remainder taken from reference TRBV7-2 and TRBJ2-7, is GAGVSQSPSNKVTEKGKDVELRCDPISGHTALYWYRQSLGQGLEFLIYFQGNSAPDKSGLPSDRFSAERTGGSVSTLTIQRTQQEDSAVYLCASSHAGQAGEQYFGPGTRLTVT.

This sequence joins TRBV27 and TRBJ2-7; D may be TRBD2 (6 bases). V was clipped by 6 bases and J by 0 bases, with 9 bases between them. Looked up from germline, CDR1 is MNHEY and CDR2 is SMNVEV (reference sequence). The CDR3 consists of 13 residues. The CDR3 region has the DNA TGTGCCAGCAGGCTAGCGTTCTCCTACGAGCAGTACTTC. Protein: CASRLAFSYEQYF.

The chain links TRBV5-8 to TRBJ2-5; TRBD2 might be the D (6 bases). V was cut by 3 bases and J by 5 bases, with 8 bases left in between. Germline V lookup: CDR1 SGHTS, CDR2 YDEGEE. This CDR3 has 12 amino acids. CDR3 sequence reads: CASSYGGETQYF. CDR3 bases: TGTGCCAGCAGCTATGGAGGGGAGACCCAGTACTTC.

The chain uses TRBV5-1 and TRBJ2-6; 8 nucleotides match TRBD1. Losses at the gene ends were 4 bases for V and 3 bases for J; bases not matched to a gene: 3. Germline assignment: CDR1 SGHRS and CDR2 YFSETQ. The CDR3 loop spans 15 amino acids. DNA for the CDR3: TGCGCCAGCAGCGCAGGACAGGGTGGGGCCAACGTCCTGACTTTC. As protein: CASSAGQGGANVLTF.

The CDR3 spells CASSGAYEDTQYF. CDR3 nucleotide sequence: TGTGCCAGCAGTGGGGCATACGAAGATACGCAGTATTTT. The V and J genes are TRBV25-1 and TRBJ2-3, with D uncertain. V lost 4 bases, J lost 5 bases, and 10 bases lay in between. Looked up from germline, CDR1 is MGHDK and CDR2 is SYGVNS. This CDR3 spans 13 amino acids. The full variable domain, with the rest looked up from reference TRBV25-1 and TRBJ2-3, is EADIYQTPRYLVIGTGKKITLECSQTMGHDKMYWYQQDPGMELHLIHYSYGVNSTEKGDLSSESTVSRIRTEHFPLTLESARPSHTSQYLCASSGAYEDTQYFGPGTRLTVL.

The chain carries TRBV23-1 and TRBJ1-3; possibly TRBD1 for D (5 bases). TRBV23-1 is an open reading frame, and its role is uncertain. The CDR3 covers 16 residues. The ends were cut back, 5 bases at V and 1 base at J, with 15 bases in the middle. As DNA, the CDR3 is TGCGCCAGCAGTAGGGGATGGGGGGAGTCTGGAAACACCATATATTTT. Amino acids: CASSRGWGESGNTIYF.

The chain joins TRBV7-8 to TRBJ1-3; TRBD1 might be the D (5 bases). The CDR3 extends over 15 amino acids. The germline V gene has CDR1 SGHVS and CDR2 FQNEAQ. V gave up 0 bases and J gave up 1 base, with 7 bases separating them. Written as DNA, the CDR3 is TGTGCCAGCAGCTTAGCGAGACAGTCTGGAAACACCATATATTTT. Protein: CASSLARQSGNTIYF.

This chain connects TRBV6-5 to TRBJ2-3; a weak D match, TRBD1 (6 bases). This CDR3 is 13 amino acids long. Germline-derived CDR1 and CDR2 are MNHEY and SVGAGI. V was clipped by 5 bases and J by 6 bases, with 12 bases between them. The CDR3 coding sequence is TGTGCCAGCAGTACAAACAGGGATGATACGCAGTATTTT. Amino acids: CASSTNRDDTQYF.

This clone was detected once. This chain uses TRBV19 with TRBJ1-2, with D hard to call. The CDR3 sequence is 14 residues long. V was trimmed by 3 bases and J by 0 bases, leaving 8 bases between them. Germline loops: CDR1 LNHDA, CDR2 SQIVND (reference sequence). CDR3 sequence: CASSISRPNYGYTF. CDR3 DNA: TGTGCCAGTAGTATTTCTCGTCCTAACTATGGCTACACCTTC.

The chain uses TRBV6-2 or TRBV6-3 and TRBJ2-2, with no clear D. V lost 1 base to trimming and J lost 7 bases, with 4 bases between them. Germline V gene lookup returns CDR1 MNHEY and CDR2 SVGEGT. This CDR3 region has 12 residues. The CDR3 protein is CASSYLYGELFF. For the CDR3, the DNA is TGTGCCAGCAGTTACTTATACGGGGAGCTGTTTTTT.

This rearrangement joins TRBV28 to TRBJ1-2; no definite D call. The CDR3 has 15 residues. Per germline, CDR1 MDHEN and CDR2 SYDVKM. Between the trimmed V and J ends, which lost 3 bases and 5 bases, there was a span of 16 bases. Here the CDR3 reads CASSFPSRSEYGYTF. CDR3 DNA: TGTGCCAGCAGTTTTCCTAGCAGATCCGAGTATGGCTACACCTTC.

The chain has TRBV5-6 and TRBJ1-2; D perhaps matches TRBD1 (5 bases). Per the germline V gene, CDR1 is SGHDT and CDR2 is YYEEEE. The V gene lost 3 bases and the J gene lost 5 bases, with 8 bases spanning the gap. CDR3 size: 12 residues. CDR3 residues: CASSWGGYGYTF. CDR3 sequence (DNA): TGTGCCAGCAGCTGGGGCGGTTATGGCTACACCTTC.

V gene TRBV19 combines with J gene TRBJ2-7; D is undetermined. Per germline, CDR1 LNHDA and CDR2 SQIVND (reference sequence). Deletions cut 6 bases from V and 2 bases from J, with 2 bases between. The CDR3 consists of 10 residues. The CDR3 loop reads CASSAYEQYF. In DNA, the CDR3 is TGTGCCAGTAGCGCCTACGAGCAGTACTTC.

The chain joins TRBV2 to TRBJ1-4; no definite D call. Looked up from germline, CDR1 is SNHLY and CDR2 is FYNNEI. Trimming took off 1 base at V and 7 bases at J, with 13 bases between the two ends. This CDR3 region has 15 residues. The CDR3 DNA follows: TGTGCCAGCAGTGAAGATTTGGTCGGTGGTGAAAAACTGTTTTTT. Its translation is CASSEDLVGGEKLFF.

This rearrangement joins TRBV12-3 or TRBV12-4 to TRBJ2-1; 9 bases fit TRBD1. This CDR3 has 13 residues. The ends lost 0 bases at V and 14 bases at J; junction bases unmatched: 5. The chain's CDR3 is CASSLARQGDEFF. The CDR3 region has the DNA TGTGCCAGCAGTTTAGCCCGACAGGGGGATGAGTTCTTC.

The chain carries TRBV19 and TRBJ2-7; 7 bases align to TRBD1. The CDR3 runs 15 residues. Germline V gives CDR1 LNHDA, CDR2 SQIVND (reference sequence). The trim removed 6 bases at V and 2 bases at J, leaving 10 bases unmatched. The CDR3 spells CASSLTGKRTYEQYF. CDR3 sequence (DNA): TGTGCCAGTAGCCTGACAGGGAAGAGGACCTACGAGCAGTACTTC.